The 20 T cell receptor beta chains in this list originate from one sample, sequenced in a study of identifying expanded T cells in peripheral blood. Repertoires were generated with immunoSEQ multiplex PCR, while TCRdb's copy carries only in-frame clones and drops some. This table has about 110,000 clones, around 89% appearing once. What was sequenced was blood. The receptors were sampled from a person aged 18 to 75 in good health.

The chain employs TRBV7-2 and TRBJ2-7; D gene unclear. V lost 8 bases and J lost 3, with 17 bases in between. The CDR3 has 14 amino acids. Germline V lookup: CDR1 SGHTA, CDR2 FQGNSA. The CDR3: CASLLVGYDYEQYF. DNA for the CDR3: TGTGCCAGCCTTCTCGTAGGCTACGACTACGAGCAGTACTTC.

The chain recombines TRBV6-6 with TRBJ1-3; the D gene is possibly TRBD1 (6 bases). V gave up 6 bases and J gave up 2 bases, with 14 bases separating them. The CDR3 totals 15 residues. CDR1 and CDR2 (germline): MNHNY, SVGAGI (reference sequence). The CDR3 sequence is CASSTQRGTGNTIYF. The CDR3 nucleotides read TGTGCCAGCAGCACACAAAGGGGGACTGGAAACACCATATATTTT.

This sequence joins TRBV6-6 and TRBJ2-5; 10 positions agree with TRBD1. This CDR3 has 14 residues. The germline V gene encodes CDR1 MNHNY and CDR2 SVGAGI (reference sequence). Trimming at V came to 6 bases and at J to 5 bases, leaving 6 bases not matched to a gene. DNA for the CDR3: TGTGCCAGCAGGTCCGGGACAGGGGAGGAGACCCAGTACTTC. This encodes CASRSGTGEETQYF.

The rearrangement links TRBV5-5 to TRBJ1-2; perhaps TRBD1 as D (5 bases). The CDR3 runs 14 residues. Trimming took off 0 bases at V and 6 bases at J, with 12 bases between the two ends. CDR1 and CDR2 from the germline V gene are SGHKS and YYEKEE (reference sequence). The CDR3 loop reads CASSLVGGGDGYTF. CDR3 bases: TGTGCCAGCAGCTTGGTGGGCGGAGGGGATGGCTACACCTTC. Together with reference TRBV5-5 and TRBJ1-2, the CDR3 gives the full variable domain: DAGVTQSPTHLIKTRGQQVTLRCSPISGHKSVSWYQQVLGQGPQFIFQYYEKEERGRGNFPDRFSARQFPNYSSELNVNALLLGDSALYLCASSLVGGGDGYTFGSGTRLTVV.

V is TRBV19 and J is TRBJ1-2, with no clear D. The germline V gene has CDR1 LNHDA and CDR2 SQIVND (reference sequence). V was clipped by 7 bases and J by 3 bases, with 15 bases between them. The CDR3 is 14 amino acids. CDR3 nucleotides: TGTGCCAGTACCCCGGTGAAACGGGACTATGGCTACACCTTC. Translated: CASTPVKRDYGYTF.

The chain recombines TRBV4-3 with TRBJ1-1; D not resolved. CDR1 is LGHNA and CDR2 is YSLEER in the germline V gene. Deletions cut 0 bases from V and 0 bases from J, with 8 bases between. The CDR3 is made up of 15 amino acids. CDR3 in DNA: TGCGCCAGCAGCCAAGACGGCTCCATGAACACTGAAGCTTTCTTT. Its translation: CASSQDGSMNTEAFF.

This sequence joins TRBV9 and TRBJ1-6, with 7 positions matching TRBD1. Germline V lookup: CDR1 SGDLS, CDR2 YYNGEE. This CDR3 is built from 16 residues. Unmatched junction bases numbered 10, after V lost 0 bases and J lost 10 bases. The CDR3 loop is CASSVGWDSSSSPLHF. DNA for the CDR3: TGTGCCAGCAGCGTAGGGTGGGACAGTTCTTCCTCACCCCTCCACTTT.

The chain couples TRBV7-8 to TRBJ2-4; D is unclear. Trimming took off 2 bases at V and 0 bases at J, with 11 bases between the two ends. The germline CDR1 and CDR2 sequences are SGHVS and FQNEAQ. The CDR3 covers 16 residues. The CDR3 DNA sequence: TGTGCCAGCAGCTTAAATAGTGGTGGAGCCAAAAACATTCAGTACTTC. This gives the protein CASSLNSGGAKNIQYF.

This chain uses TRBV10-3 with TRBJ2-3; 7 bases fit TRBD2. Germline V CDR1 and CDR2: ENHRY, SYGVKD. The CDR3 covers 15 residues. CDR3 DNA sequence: TGTGCGCTCGGGAAGGCGGGACTAAGTGCAGATACGCAGTATTTT. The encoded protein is CALGKAGLSADTQYF.

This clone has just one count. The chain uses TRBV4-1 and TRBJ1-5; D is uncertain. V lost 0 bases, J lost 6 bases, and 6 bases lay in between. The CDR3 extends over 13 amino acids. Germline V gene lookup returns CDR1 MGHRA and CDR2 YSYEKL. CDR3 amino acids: CASSQDDFQPQHF. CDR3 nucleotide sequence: TGCGCCAGCAGCCAAGACGATTTTCAGCCCCAGCATTTT.

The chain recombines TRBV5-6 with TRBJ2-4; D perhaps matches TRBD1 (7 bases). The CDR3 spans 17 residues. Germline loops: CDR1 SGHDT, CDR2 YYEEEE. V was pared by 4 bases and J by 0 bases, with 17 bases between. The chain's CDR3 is CASSPSGGGIAKNIQYF. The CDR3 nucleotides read TGTGCCAGCAGCCCTTCTGGAGGGGGCATAGCCAAAAACATTCAGTACTTC.

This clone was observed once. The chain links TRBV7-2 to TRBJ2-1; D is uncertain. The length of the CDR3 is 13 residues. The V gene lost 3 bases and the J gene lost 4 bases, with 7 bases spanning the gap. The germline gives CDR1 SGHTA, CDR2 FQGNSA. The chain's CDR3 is CASSFQEYNEQFF. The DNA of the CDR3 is TGTGCCAGCAGCTTTCAGGAGTACAATGAGCAGTTCTTC.

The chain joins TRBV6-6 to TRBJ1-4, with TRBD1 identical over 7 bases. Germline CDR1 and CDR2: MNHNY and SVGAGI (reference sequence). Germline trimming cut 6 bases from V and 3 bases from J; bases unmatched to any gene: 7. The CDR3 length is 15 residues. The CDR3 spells CASSPQGDANEKLFF. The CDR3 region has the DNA TGTGCCAGCAGCCCTCAGGGGGACGCTAATGAAAAACTGTTTTTT.

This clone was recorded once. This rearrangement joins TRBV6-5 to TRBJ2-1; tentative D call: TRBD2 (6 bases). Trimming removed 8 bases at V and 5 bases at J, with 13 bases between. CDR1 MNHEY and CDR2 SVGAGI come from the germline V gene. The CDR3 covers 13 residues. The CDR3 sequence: CASAGRRDNEQFF. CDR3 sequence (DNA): TGTGCCAGCGCGGGGAGACGAGACAATGAGCAGTTCTTC.

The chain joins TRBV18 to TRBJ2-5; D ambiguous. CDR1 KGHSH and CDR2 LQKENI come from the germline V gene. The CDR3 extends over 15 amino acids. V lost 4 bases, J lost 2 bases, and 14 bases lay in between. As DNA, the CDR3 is TGTGCCAGCTCACGACACCCTGCGGAACAAGAGACCCAGTACTTC. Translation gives CASSRHPAEQETQYF.

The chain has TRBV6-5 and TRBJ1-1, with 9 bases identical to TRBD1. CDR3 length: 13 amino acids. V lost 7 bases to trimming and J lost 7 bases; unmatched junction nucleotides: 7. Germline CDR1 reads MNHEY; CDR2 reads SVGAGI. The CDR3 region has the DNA TGTGCCAGCATTCTACAGGGGGCGAATGAAGCTTTCTTT. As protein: CASILQGANEAFF.

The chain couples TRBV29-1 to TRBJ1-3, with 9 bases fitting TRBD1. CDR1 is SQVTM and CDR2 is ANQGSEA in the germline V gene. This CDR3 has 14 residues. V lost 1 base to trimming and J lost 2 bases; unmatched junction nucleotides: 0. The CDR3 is CSVEGQGAGNTIYF. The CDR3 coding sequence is TGCAGCGTTGAAGGACAGGGGGCTGGAAACACCATATATTTT.

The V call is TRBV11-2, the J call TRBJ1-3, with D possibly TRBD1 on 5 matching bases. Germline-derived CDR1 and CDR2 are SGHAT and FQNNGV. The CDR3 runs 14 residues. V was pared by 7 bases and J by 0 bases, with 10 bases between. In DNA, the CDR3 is TGTGCCAGCATGAAGGGACCCTCTGGAAACACCATATATTTT. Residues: CASMKGPSGNTIYF. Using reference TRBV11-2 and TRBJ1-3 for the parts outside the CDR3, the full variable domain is EAGVAQSPRYKIIEKRQSVAFWCNPISGHATLYWYQQILGQGPKLLIQFQNNGVVDDSQLPKDRFSAERLKGVDSTLKIQPAKLEDSAVYLCASMKGPSGNTIYFGEGSWLTVV.

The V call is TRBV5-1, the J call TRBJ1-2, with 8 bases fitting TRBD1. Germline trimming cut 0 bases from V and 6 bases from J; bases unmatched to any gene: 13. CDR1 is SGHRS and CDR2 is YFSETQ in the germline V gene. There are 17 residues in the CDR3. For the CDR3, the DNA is TGCGCCAGCAGCTTGGGTCCCGACAGGGGCGGTTTTGATGGCTACACCTTC. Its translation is CASSLGPDRGGFDGYTF.

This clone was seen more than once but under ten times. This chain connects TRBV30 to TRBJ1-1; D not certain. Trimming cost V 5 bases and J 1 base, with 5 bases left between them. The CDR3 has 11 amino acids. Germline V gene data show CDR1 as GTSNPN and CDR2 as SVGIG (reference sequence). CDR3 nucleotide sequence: TGTGCCTGGGAAGCGAACACTGAAGCTTTCTTT. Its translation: CAWEANTEAFF.